This T cell receptor beta chain was sequenced in a study of blood T cell repertoires in COVID-19. As for the study in general: The origin of the acute and convalescent COVID-19 samples was the United States, Italy and Spain.

Seattle cases were enrolled at active infection and followed longitudinally. How the authors handled the data: Nucleated cell counts were estimated from reference gene primer amplification. Some clones are missing from TCRdb's copy, which holds only in-frame ones; the method was immunoSEQ multiplex PCR. From that table come the V and J calls and clone size; the DNA was used to work out D and trimming. This table holds roughly 480,000 clones, roughly 89% found once. The V gene end was trimmed by 4 bases and the J gene end by 4 bases; junction bases not matched to a gene: 3. The CDR3 totals 13 residues. Germline V gene lookup returns CDR1 SEHNR and CDR2 FQNEAQ (reference sequence).

The receptor comes from a man aged 18 to 29 with COVID-19, enrolled during active disease. The chain has TRBV7-9 and TRBJ2-5; TRBD1 agrees at 7 bases. Sample: peripheral blood. CDR3 nucleotides: TGTGCCAGCAGCTGGCGACAGGGAGAGACCCAGTACTTC. Amino acids: CASSWRQGETQYF. Full variable domain (outside the CDR3, taken from reference TRBV7-9 and TRBJ2-5): DTGVSQNPRHKITKRGQNVTFRCDPISEHNRLYWYRQTLGQGPEFLTYFQNEAQLEKSRLLSDRFSAERPKGSFSTLEIQRTEQGDSAMYLCASSWRQGETQYFGPGTRLLVL.